A selection of T cell receptor beta chains follows, all from one sample in a study of blood T cells in healthy people across ages. TCRdb re-called the 5' RACE reads with MiXCR, one entry per CDR3 protein. The sample shows about 970,000 distinct CDR3 sequences, 51% of them seen only once. Material: blood. These TCRs come from an older woman in good health. CDR3s include the opening cysteine and the closing phenylalanine or tryptophan. D genes are given only for firm matches. Expanded clones get a size class; other rows say once, few or many, or leave the size out.

. TRBJ2-3 TRBV6-5 . CASSYSSQDTQYF TGTGCCAGCAGTTACTCGTCACAAGATACGCAGTATTTT
TRBD2 TRBJ2-3 TRBV7-2 . CASSLGHGRATHTQYF TGTGCCAGCAGCTTGGGTCACGGGAGGGCCACACATACGCAGTATTTT
. TRBJ2-3 TRBV6-6 . CASSYEDTQYF TGTGCCAGCAGTTACGAGGATACGCAGTATTTT
. TRBJ2-1 TRBV27 . CASSLLVRESGNEQFF TGTGCCAGCAGTTTGTTAGTCCGGGAATCAGGCAATGAGCAGTTCTTC
TRBD1 TRBJ2-5 TRBV15 . CATSRGGQGTQETQYF TGTGCCACCAGCAGAGGGGGACAGGGCACACAAGAGACCCAGTACTTC
TRBD1 TRBJ2-5 TRBV12-3/TRBV12-4 few CASSFETGSRTQYF TGTGCCAGCAGTTTTGAGACAGGGTCTCGAACCCAGTACTTC
. TRBJ2-7 TRBV3-1 . CASSQERFGGRIYEQYF TGTGCCAGCAGCCAAGAGCGTTTCGGGGGACGGATCTACGAGCAGTACTTC
. TRBJ2-5 TRBV18 . CASSQGSRGGGQETQYF TGTGCCAGCTCACAAGGCTCTCGGGGAGGCGGCCAAGAGACCCAGTACTTC
. TRBJ2-7 TRBV4-2 few CASSQAVGSGYEQYF TGTGCCAGCAGCCAAGCCGTCGGGAGTGGATACGAGCAGTACTTC
. TRBJ2-3 TRBV4-2 few CASGPEPGTDTQYF TGTGCCAGCGGACCCGAACCTGGCACAGATACGCAGTATTTT
TRBD1 TRBJ1-2 TRBV24-1 . CATSGTGYYDYTF TGTGCCACCAGTGGGACAGGGTATTATGACTACACCTTC
. TRBJ1-4 TRBV9 few CASSKGAGTTNEKLFF TGTGCCAGCAGCAAGGGCGCGGGGACAACTAATGAAAAACTGTTTTTT
TRBD1 TRBJ2-4 TRBV7-2 . CASSLVFSRQGLAKNIQYF TGTGCCAGCAGCTTAGTCTTTTCTCGACAGGGATTAGCCAAAAACATTCAGTACTTC
TRBD1 TRBJ2-4 TRBV28 few CAKDDRGRDAKNIQYF TGTGCCAAGGATGACAGGGGGCGCGATGCCAAAAACATTCAGTACTTC
TRBD2 TRBJ2-3 TRBV5-1 . CASSLGLAGLNPTDTQYF TGCGCCAGCAGCCTCGGACTAGCGGGACTCAATCCCACAGATACGCAGTATTTT
. TRBJ2-7 TRBV20-1 . CSALKPPLSYEQYF TGCAGTGCTTTAAAACCACCGCTTTCCTACGAGCAGTACTTC
. TRBJ2-7 TRBV20-1 . CSARIPGLPYEQYF TGCAGTGCTAGAATCCCGGGCCTACCATACGAGCAGTACTTC
TRBD1 TRBJ2-1 TRBV5-1 many CASSLGTGGNNEQFF TGCGCCAGCAGCTTAGGGACAGGGGGCAACAATGAGCAGTTCTTC
TRBD2 TRBJ2-3 TRBV29-1 few CSVTSGRAVRTDTQYF TGCAGCGTAACTAGCGGGAGGGCCGTTAGAACAGATACGCAGTATTTT
TRBD2 TRBJ2-7 TRBV2 . CASTRRLGLAVFSYEQYF TGTGCCAGCACCCGACGACTGGGACTAGCGGTATTTTCCTACGAGCAGTACTTC
. TRBJ2-2 TRBV6-2/TRBV6-3 few CASSHKYTGELFF TGTGCCAGCAGCCACAAATACACCGGGGAGCTGTTTTTT
. TRBJ1-1 TRBV5-5 . CASSSPNREAFF TGTGCCAGCAGCTCGCCAAACAGGGAAGCTTTCTTT
. TRBJ1-6 TRBV9 . CASSAPPGRDNSPLHF TGTGCCAGCAGTGCCCCGCCGGGACGGGATAATTCACCCCTCCACTTT
. TRBJ2-7 TRBV19 . CASSWGQGSFYEQYF TGTGCCAGTAGTTGGGGGCAGGGTAGCTTTTACGAGCAGTACTTC
TRBD1 TRBJ1-1 TRBV15 few CATSRDQQGSTEAFF TGTGCCACCAGCAGAGATCAACAGGGGAGTACTGAAGCTTTCTTT
. TRBJ2-4 TRBV9 few CASSSQDRENIQYF TGTGCCAGCAGCTCACAGGACAGAGAAAACATTCAGTACTTC
. TRBJ2-1 TRBV28 . CASTQRNYNEQFF TGTGCCAGCACCCAGCGGAACTACAATGAGCAGTTCTTC
. TRBJ1-1 TRBV29-1 once CSVEDQAGNTEAFF TGCAGCGTTGAAGATCAGGCAGGGAACACTGAAGCTTTCTTT
TRBD1 TRBJ1-5 TRBV15 few CATSRQGVSQPQHF TGTGCCACCAGCAGGCAGGGGGTTAGTCAGCCCCAGCATTTT
. TRBJ1-4 TRBV4-3 . CASSPRGGHGNEKLFF TGCGCCAGCAGCCCGCGAGGGGGACACGGGAATGAAAAACTGTTTTTT
. TRBJ2-3 TRBV5-1 . CASSLDRTENTDTQYF TGCGCCAGCAGCTTGGACCGGACAGAGAACACAGATACGCAGTATTTT
. TRBJ2-3 TRBV4-1 few CASSQAPLGTLTDTQYF TGCGCCAGCAGCCAAGCCCCTTTAGGGACCCTCACAGATACGCAGTATTTT
TRBD2 TRBJ2-7 TRBV28 few CASSSNLAGGFYEQYF TGTGCCAGCAGTTCCAACCTAGCGGGAGGTTTCTACGAGCAGTACTTC
TRBD1 TRBJ2-1 TRBV3-1 . CASSLGTVRGNEQFF TGTGCCAGCAGCTTGGGGACAGTGCGTGGCAATGAGCAGTTCTTC
. TRBJ2-7 TRBV11-2 . CATHGRGPYEQYF TGTGCCACCCACGGGAGGGGGCCCTACGAGCAGTACTTC
TRBD1 TRBJ1-5 TRBV20-1 . CSAKGQGAGSGNQPQHF TGCAGTGCTAAAGGACAGGGGGCGGGTAGTGGCAATCAGCCCCAGCATTTT